The rows below give T cell receptor beta chains drawn from one sample of a study of blood T cell repertoires in COVID-19. Sequenced by immunoSEQ multiplex PCR; TCRdb stores in-frame clones only, minus some. The repertoire includes about 120,000 clones, approximately 86% of them detected once, and over 10% sits in the top ten. Sequencing was done on a sample of peripheral blood. Every receptor here comes from a woman in her 70s with COVID-19, enrolled during active disease. CDR3s include the opening cysteine and the closing phenylalanine or tryptophan. The order of the fields is CDR3 protein, CDR3 DNA, J gene, V gene, D gene, clone size. The D gene is left open where the match is weak. The size of a clone is reported for some rows only, either as once, few or many, or as a class for expanded clones.

CDR3aa: CASLDRGANYGYTF; CDR3nt: TGTGCCAGCCTGGACAGGGGAGCTAACTATGGCTACACCTTC; j_gene: TRBJ1-2; v_gene: TRBV6-7; d_gene: TRBD1; abundance: -
CDR3aa: CASRGRTSGGVGANVLTF; CDR3nt: TGTGCCAGCCGAGGCCGGACTAGCGGGGGGGTTGGGGCCAACGTCCTGACTTTC; j_gene: TRBJ2-6; v_gene: TRBV19; d_gene: TRBD2; abundance: many
CDR3aa: CASRSSQGGSNQPQHF; CDR3nt: TGTGCCAGCAGATCGTCGCAGGGTGGGAGCAATCAGCCCCAGCATTTT; j_gene: TRBJ1-5; v_gene: TRBV4-2; d_gene: -; abundance: -
CDR3aa: CASSSGTGVGEQYF; CDR3nt: TGTGCCAGCAGTTCCGGGACAGGTGTGGGGGAGCAGTACTTC; j_gene: TRBJ2-7; v_gene: TRBV2; d_gene: TRBD1; abundance: -
CDR3aa: CASSQEIAGYKNIQYF; CDR3nt: TGTGCCAGCAGCCAAGAAATAGCGGGGTATAAAAACATTCAGTACTTC; j_gene: TRBJ2-4; v_gene: TRBV3-1/TRBV3-2; d_gene: TRBD2; abundance: few
CDR3aa: CASKLPQGSNYGYTF; CDR3nt: TGTGCCAGCAAACTACCCCAGGGGTCTAACTATGGCTACACCTTC; j_gene: TRBJ1-2; v_gene: TRBV28; d_gene: -; abundance: -
CDR3aa: CASSVLPRVPGQRRPNTEAFF; CDR3nt: TGTGCCAGTAGTGTCCTACCGAGGGTGCCGGGCCAAAGACGCCCGAACACTGAAGCTTTCTTT; j_gene: TRBJ1-1; v_gene: TRBV19; d_gene: -; abundance: -
CDR3aa: CASSLNGQETQYF; CDR3nt: TGTGCCAGCAGTTTGAACGGCCAAGAGACCCAGTACTTC; j_gene: TRBJ2-5; v_gene: TRBV12-3/TRBV12-4; d_gene: -; abundance: -
CDR3aa: CASSLGQLNEKLFF; CDR3nt: TGTGCCAGCAGTTTAGGACAGCTTAATGAAAAACTGTTTTTT; j_gene: TRBJ1-4; v_gene: TRBV27; d_gene: -; abundance: -
CDR3aa: CASSLGDSRTDTQYF; CDR3nt: TGCGCCAGCAGCTTGGGGGACAGCCGCACAGATACGCAGTATTTT; j_gene: TRBJ2-3; v_gene: TRBV5-1; d_gene: TRBD1; abundance: -
CDR3aa: CASNIDSDQPQHF; CDR3nt: TGTGCCAGCAATATAGACAGCGATCAGCCCCAGCATTTT; j_gene: TRBJ1-5; v_gene: TRBV6-6; d_gene: -; abundance: -
CDR3aa: CASSLTGGFGELFF; CDR3nt: TGTGCCAGCAGCCTTACAGGGGGCTTCGGGGAGCTGTTTTTT; j_gene: TRBJ2-2; v_gene: TRBV6-5; d_gene: TRBD1; abundance: -
CDR3aa: CASSLAVTGGYYEQYF; CDR3nt: TGTGCCAGCAGCTTAGCAGTGACAGGGGGGTACTACGAGCAGTACTTC; j_gene: TRBJ2-7; v_gene: TRBV7-8; d_gene: TRBD1; abundance: once
CDR3aa: CASSYRDRAFF; CDR3nt: TGTGCCAGCAGTTACCGCGATAGAGCTTTCTTT; j_gene: TRBJ1-1; v_gene: TRBV6-5; d_gene: -; abundance: -
CDR3aa: CASYRASTDTQYF; CDR3nt: TGTGCCAGCTACAGAGCTAGCACAGATACGCAGTATTTT; j_gene: TRBJ2-3; v_gene: TRBV2; d_gene: -; abundance: -
CDR3aa: CAISNRDNQPQHF; CDR3nt: TGTGCCATCAGCAACAGGGACAATCAGCCCCAGCATTTT; j_gene: TRBJ1-5; v_gene: TRBV10-3; d_gene: -; abundance: -
CDR3aa: CASSLEGETQYF; CDR3nt: TGCGCCAGCAGCTTGGAGGGGGAGACCCAGTACTTC; j_gene: TRBJ2-5; v_gene: TRBV5-1; d_gene: -; abundance: -
CDR3aa: CASSLSIPGTDTQYF; CDR3nt: TGTGCCAGCAGCTTAAGTATTCCGGGCACAGATACGCAGTATTTT; j_gene: TRBJ2-3; v_gene: TRBV11-2; d_gene: -; abundance: -
CDR3aa: CSARQDLTDTQYF; CDR3nt: TGCAGCGCAAGACAGGACCTCACAGATACGCAGTATTTT; j_gene: TRBJ2-3; v_gene: TRBV29-1; d_gene: -; abundance: -
CDR3aa: CAWRDSPNSPLHF; CDR3nt: TGTGCCTGGAGGGACAGCCCTAATTCACCCCTCCACTTT; j_gene: TRBJ1-6; v_gene: TRBV30; d_gene: -; abundance: -
CDR3aa: CASSLVGQGYEQYF; CDR3nt: TGCGCCAGCAGCTTGGTGGGACAGGGGTACGAGCAGTACTTC; j_gene: TRBJ2-7; v_gene: TRBV5-1; d_gene: TRBD1; abundance: -
CDR3aa: CASSLGASGTQYF; CDR3nt: TGTGCCAGCAGCTTAGGTGCTAGCGGGACCCAGTACTTC; j_gene: TRBJ2-5; v_gene: TRBV7-3; d_gene: TRBD2; abundance: -
CDR3aa: CASKWRGGRTNEKLFF; CDR3nt: TGTGCCAGCAAGTGGAGGGGGGGTAGAACTAATGAAAAACTGTTTTTT; j_gene: TRBJ1-4; v_gene: TRBV27; d_gene: -; abundance: -
CDR3aa: CASSLVAGSSYNEQFF; CDR3nt: TGCGCCAGCAGCTTGGTAGCGGGGAGCTCCTACAATGAGCAGTTCTTC; j_gene: TRBJ2-1; v_gene: TRBV5-1; d_gene: TRBD2; abundance: -
CDR3aa: CASSLVLQGLTEAFF; CDR3nt: TGTGCCAGCAGCTTAGTACTCCAGGGACTCACTGAAGCTTTCTTT; j_gene: TRBJ1-1; v_gene: TRBV7-9; d_gene: -; abundance: -
CDR3aa: CASSFTVSEQFF; CDR3nt: TGTGCCAGCAGCTTTACCGTCAGTGAGCAGTTCTTC; j_gene: TRBJ2-1; v_gene: TRBV7-2; d_gene: -; abundance: -
CDR3aa: CASTLSETLAYEQYF; CDR3nt: TGTGCCAGCACCTTAAGTGAGACATTAGCCTACGAGCAGTACTTC; j_gene: TRBJ2-7; v_gene: TRBV6-5; d_gene: -; abundance: -
CDR3aa: CASSFVGQGAGAQYF; CDR3nt: TGTGCCAGCAGCTTTGTGGGACAGGGGGCGGGTGCGCAGTATTTT; j_gene: TRBJ2-3; v_gene: TRBV5-4; d_gene: TRBD1; abundance: -
CDR3aa: CASSQDLGGIPGQDYGYTF; CDR3nt: TGTGCCAGCAGCCAAGATCTAGGCGGGATTCCGGGACAGGACTATGGCTACACCTTC; j_gene: TRBJ1-2; v_gene: TRBV4-2; d_gene: TRBD1; abundance: -
CDR3aa: CASSLQGGTGRLFF; CDR3nt: TGTGCCAGCAGCTTACAGGGCGGGACGGGAAGGCTGTTCTTC; j_gene: TRBJ2-1; v_gene: TRBV7-2; d_gene: -; abundance: -
CDR3aa: CASSILFRREVGNQPQHF; CDR3nt: TGTGCCAGTAGTATCTTGTTTCGCAGGGAGGTGGGCAATCAGCCCCAGCATTTT; j_gene: TRBJ1-5; v_gene: TRBV19; d_gene: -; abundance: -
CDR3aa: CASSGGRAEAFF; CDR3nt: TGTGCCAGCAGCGGAGGGCGGGCTGAAGCTTTCTTT; j_gene: TRBJ1-1; v_gene: TRBV12-3/TRBV12-4; d_gene: -; abundance: -
CDR3aa: CASSVRAGGNTGELFF; CDR3nt: TGTGCCAGCAGTGTACGAGCGGGGGGAAACACCGGGGAGCTGTTTTTT; j_gene: TRBJ2-2; v_gene: TRBV2; d_gene: TRBD2; abundance: -
CDR3aa: CAIAYYGYTF; CDR3nt: TGTGCCATAGCCTACTATGGCTACACCTTC; j_gene: TRBJ1-2; v_gene: TRBV6-5; d_gene: -; abundance: -
CDR3aa: CASSSEVGGPYEQYF; CDR3nt: TGTGCCAGCAGCTCAGAAGTGGGAGGGCCCTACGAGCAGTACTTC; j_gene: TRBJ2-7; v_gene: TRBV11-1; d_gene: TRBD2; abundance: -
CDR3aa: CASSLEGGQDTQYF; CDR3nt: TGCGCCAGCAGCTTGGAGGGGGGGCAAGATACGCAGTATTTT; j_gene: TRBJ2-3; v_gene: TRBV5-1; d_gene: -; abundance: -